This TCR beta chain was recovered during a study of blood T cell repertoires in COVID-19. This CDR3 comprises 13 residues. Germline V lookup: CDR1 SEHNR, CDR2 FQNEAQ (reference sequence). The V and J ends lost 2 bases and 6 bases respectively, with 11 bases between them. Repertoires were generated with immunoSEQ multiplex PCR, while TCRdb's copy carries only in-frame clones and drops some. The table includes tens of thousands of clones, roughly four fifths detected once. This TCR was recovered from a human donor in a cohort sampled during active COVID-19. The J gene is TRBJ2-7, the V gene TRBV7-9, with no clear D. What was sequenced was peripheral blood. The CDR3: CASSLSPGAEQYF. CDR3 in DNA: TGTGCCAGCAGCTTATCCCCCGGAGCCGAGCAGTACTTC.